This T cell receptor (beta chain) was captured by sequencing in a study of radiotherapy plus CTLA-4 blockade in lung cancer. Profiled with immunoSEQ multiplex PCR; TCRdb holds only in-frame clones, not every one. The data contain some 50,000 clones, 76% of them singletons. Turning to this clone: Its target is unknown.

J was trimmed by 9 bases and V by 7 bases; bases with no gene match: 15. CDR3 length equals 16 residues. The germline gives CDR1 LNHDA, CDR2 SQIVND (reference sequence). Notes on the study in general: Peripheral blood showed expansion of tumor-derived TCR clones after radiotherapy and ipilimumab. Response, reportedly, was best predicted by interferon-beta along with early blood T cell clone dynamics.

Chemo-refractory metastatic non-small-cell lung cancer patients received focal radiation with ipilimumab CTLA-4 blockade. This chain links TRBV19 with TRBJ1-5; 10 nucleotides line up with TRBD1. The sequence was collected from a human donor with non-small cell lung cancer who had stable disease on radiotherapy plus ipilimumab. This sample comprised peripheral blood, obtained from a patient treated with radiotherapy plus ipilimumab. The CDR3 loop reads CASTHRDRGTFGPQHF. CDR3 nucleotides: TGTGCCAGTACCCACCGGGACAGGGGAACCTTCGGGCCCCAGCATTTT.